The next 16 T cell receptor beta chains were all read from a single sample in a study of shared clonotypes between healthy human individuals. Using immunoSEQ multiplex PCR, the repertoire was profiled, and TCRdb retains in-frame clones only, with some absent. The repertoire has fewer than 1.6 million clones, approximately 98.5% of them found once; the top ten carry 0.36%. Sequenced material: naive CD4+ T cells sorted from blood. Subset described: CD45RA+ positively selected. Receptors originate from a man younger than 45 in good health.

To note about this clone: The germline gene is not matched at one end of the junction; a read error may be the cause. The chain employs TRBV7-9 and TRBJ2-7; no firm D call. Germline CDR1 and CDR2: SEHNR and FQNEAQ (reference sequence). This CDR3 has 15 amino acids. The CDR3 is CASSLMELNSYGQYF. CDR3 sequence (DNA): TGTGCCAGCAGCTTAATGGAGCTTAATAGCTACGGGCAGTACTTC.

This chain joins TRBV5-4 and TRBJ2-1; 8 bases fit TRBD1. The V gene end was trimmed by 6 bases and the J gene end by 5 bases; junction bases not matched to a gene: 10. The CDR3 extends over 15 amino acids. Germline V lookup: CDR1 SGHNT, CDR2 YYREEE (reference sequence). The CDR3 sequence: CASNLFWTGNNEQFF. CDR3 coding DNA: TGTGCCAGCAACCTCTTCTGGACAGGGAACAATGAGCAGTTCTTC.

The chain uses TRBV7-2 and TRBJ2-3; D remains ambiguous. The CDR3 spans 13 residues. In germline, CDR1 is SGHTA, CDR2 FQGNSA. The V gene lost 7 bases and the J gene lost 1 base, with 9 bases spanning the gap. CDR3 sequence (DNA): TGTGCCAGCAAAAAGCCGGGCACAGATACGCAGTATTTT. It codes for CASKKPGTDTQYF.

The CDR3 sequence is CSGLDRVDTEAFF. The CDR3, as DNA: TGCAGCGGGCTAGACAGGGTGGACACTGAAGCTTTCTTT. The chain carries TRBV29-1 and TRBJ1-1; 7 bases are shared with TRBD1. The germline CDR1 and CDR2 sequences are SQVTM and ANQGSEA. V trimming: 7 bases; J trimming: 3 bases; junction bases outside the gene matches: 8. There are 13 residues in the CDR3.

The gene calls are TRBV28 and TRBJ1-1; 8 bases are a match to TRBD1. From germline, CDR1 is MDHEN and CDR2 SYDVKM. The CDR3 loop spans 14 amino acids. With 5 bases clipped from V and 0 bases from J, the junction kept 2 bases outside the gene matches. Here the CDR3 DNA reads TGTGCCAGCAGTAAACAGGGGGTGAACACTGAAGCTTTCTTT. Translated, it gives CASSKQGVNTEAFF.

The chain links TRBV5-1 to TRBJ2-2; D might be TRBD2 (5 bases). This CDR3 contains 12 residues. Germline V CDR1 and CDR2: SGHRS, YFSETQ. V gave up 3 bases and J gave up 7 bases, with 7 bases separating them. In DNA, the CDR3 is TGCGCCAGCAGCTACGGGGTCGGGGAGCTGTTTTTT. Protein sequence: CASSYGVGELFF.

The J gene is TRBJ1-1, the V gene TRBV5-1; a possible D gene is TRBD1 (6 bases). Germline CDR1 and CDR2: SGHRS and YFSETQ. V was trimmed by 4 bases and J by 4 bases, leaving 14 bases between them. CDR3 length: 14 residues. Written as DNA, the CDR3 is TGCGCCAGCAGCGGTACCGGGACAAGCACTGAAGCTTTCTTT. Its protein is CASSGTGTSTEAFF.

This clone was detected once. The chain is built from TRBV29-1 and TRBJ1-1; D is undetermined. This CDR3 is 12 amino acids long. Germline CDR1 and CDR2: SQVTM and ANQGSEA. Trimming took 1 base from V and 1 from J, leaving 4 bases between them. In nucleotides, the CDR3 is TGCAGCGTTGAAGCCCAGAACACTGAAGCTTTCTTT. It yields the protein CSVEAQNTEAFF.

As concerns this clone: Distinct nucleotide sequences in the sample also encode this CDR3. The gene calls are TRBV18 and TRBJ2-7; D possibly corresponds to TRBD1 (5 bases). The CDR3 contains 14 residues. The V and J ends lost 2 bases and 2 bases respectively, with 10 bases between them. The germline gives CDR1 KGHSH, CDR2 LQKENI. The CDR3 coding sequence is TGTGCCAGCTCACCAGGGGCTGAGACCTACGAGCAGTACTTC. Translating gives CASSPGAETYEQYF.

The chain recombines TRBV5-1 with TRBJ2-1, with 9 bases fitting TRBD2. This CDR3 has 15 amino acids. CDR1 SGHRS and CDR2 YFSETQ come from the germline V gene. J gave up 10 bases and V 0 bases, and 8 bases lay outside the gene matches. CDR3 bases: TGCGCCAGCAGCTTGGAGGGCGGGAGGGCCCGGGAGCAGTTCTTC. It is translated as CASSLEGGRAREQFF.

The CDR3 nucleotides are TGTGCCAGTGGGGTAAGCGGACCGAACACCGGGGAGCTGTTTTTT. Translation gives CASGVSGPNTGELFF. V and J are TRBV2 and TRBJ2-2; TRBD2 is a possible D gene (5 bases). V lost 9 bases to trimming and J lost 0 bases, with 14 bases between them. Germline CDR1 and CDR2: SNHLY and FYNNEI. The CDR3 runs 15 residues.

The genes are TRBV28 and TRBJ2-7; TRBD1 matches 7 bases. The V gene's germline CDR1 is MDHEN and CDR2 SYDVKM. The CDR3 is 14 residues long. The V segment lost 5 bases and the J segment 0 bases; nucleotides outside the gene matches: 4. The CDR3 bases are TGTGCCAGCAGTCCCGGGACAGCCTCCTACGAGCAGTACTTC. Protein: CASSPGTASYEQYF. The full variable domain, completed using reference TRBV28 and TRBJ2-7, is DVKVTQSSRYLVKRTGEKVFLECVQDMDHENMFWYRQDPGLGLRLIYFSYDVKMKEKGDIPEGYSVSREKKERFSLILESASTNQTSMYLCASSPGTASYEQYFGPGTRLTVT.

V gene TRBV5-5 combines with J gene TRBJ2-7; TRBD2 aligns across 11 bases. The CDR3 totals 16 residues. V was pared by 1 base and J by 1 base, with 4 bases of the junction left unmatched. The germline V gene has CDR1 SGHKS and CDR2 YYEKEE (reference sequence). CDR3 coding DNA: TGTGCCAGCAGCTTGACTAGCGGGAGTAAGTCCTACGAGCAGTACTTC. It is translated as CASSLTSGSKSYEQYF.

The chain couples TRBV19 to TRBJ1-1; possible D gene TRBD1, 5 bases. This CDR3 contains 15 residues. V was cut by 3 bases and J by 3 bases, with 14 bases left in between. The V gene's germline CDR1 is LNHDA and CDR2 SQIVND (reference sequence). Here the CDR3 reads CASSMPRGGDTEAFF. The CDR3 DNA reads as TGTGCCAGTAGTATGCCGAGGGGAGGGGACACTGAAGCTTTCTTT.

The gene calls are TRBV7-8 and TRBJ2-7, with D tentatively TRBD2 (6 bases). CDR3 length: 19 residues. V lost 5 bases, J lost 6 bases, and 32 bases lay in between. Germline loops: CDR1 SGHVS, CDR2 FQNEAQ. CDR3 coding DNA: TGTGCCAGCAGCATCCTCGTCGGGGGTGGCGGGATTGTAGCGTCCGAGCAGTACTTC. This codes for CASSILVGGGGIVASEQYF.

The chain carries TRBV6-5 and TRBJ2-2, with D perhaps being TRBD1 or TRBD2 (5 bases each). Trimming stripped 5 bases from V and 4 bases from J, with 11 bases between. The length of the CDR3 is 14 residues. Looked up from germline, CDR1 is MNHEY and CDR2 is SVGAGI. The CDR3 bases are TGTGCCAGCAGTATGTCTGGGGGCACCGGGGAGCTGTTTTTT. This translates into CASSMSGGTGELFF.